This T cell receptor (beta chain) was captured by sequencing in a study of T cell responses to AZD1222 COVID-19 vaccine. Overall study findings and caveats: Mostly white British, mostly female donors; authors suggested clonal diversity may be underestimated. An increase in Spike-specific TCR breadth and depth was observed after two AZD1222 doses.

Generated by immunoSEQ multiplex PCR, the TCRdb table keeps only in-frame clones and is missing some. Of 150,000 or so clones detected, 85% to 90% appear once; the ten largest clones hold 1.5% to 2%. The CDR3 spans 12 residues. Per germline, CDR1 SGDLS and CDR2 YYNGEE. The germline V and J ends were trimmed by 3 bases and 3 bases, with 7 bases remaining between them. Concerning this clone itself: Its target is unknown.

This specimen was peripheral blood, taken on day 0 of AZD1222 vaccination. The clonotype comes from an adult in good health. The chain employs TRBV9 and TRBJ2-7, with D unresolved. CDR3 loop: CASSENVYEQYF. CDR3 in DNA: TGTGCCAGCAGCGAAAACGTCTACGAGCAGTACTTC.